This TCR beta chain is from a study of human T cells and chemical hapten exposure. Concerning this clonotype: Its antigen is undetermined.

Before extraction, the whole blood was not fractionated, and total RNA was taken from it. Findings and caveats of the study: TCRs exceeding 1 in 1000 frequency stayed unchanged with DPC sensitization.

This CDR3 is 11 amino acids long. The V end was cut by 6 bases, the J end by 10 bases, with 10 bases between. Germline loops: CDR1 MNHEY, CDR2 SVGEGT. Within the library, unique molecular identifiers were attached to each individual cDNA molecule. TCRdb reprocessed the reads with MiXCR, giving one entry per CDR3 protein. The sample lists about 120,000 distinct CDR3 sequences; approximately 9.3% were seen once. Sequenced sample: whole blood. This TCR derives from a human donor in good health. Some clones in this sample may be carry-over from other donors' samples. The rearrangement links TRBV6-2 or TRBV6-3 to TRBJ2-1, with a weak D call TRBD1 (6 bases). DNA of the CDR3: TGTGCCAGCAGCGCAGGGGTCGAGCAGTTCTTC. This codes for CASSAGVEQFF.